This TCR beta chain was sequenced in a study of cytomegalovirus exposure and HLA in healthy donors. Study-wide background: There were 88 million or so unique TCRs (from HLA-typed donors) in an early data release. Study results and caveats: Relative to the approximately 700-donor mean, N-insertions were reportedly fewer in an Asian-associated ancestry cluster in a later analysis. Three of the chains that were CMV-associated were confirmed in vitro to be specific for CMV antigens. Highly shared variants forming one cluster were likely a sequencing artifact.

60 Vbeta and 13 Jbeta primers were used in PCR. Repertoires were generated with immunoSEQ multiplex PCR, while TCRdb's copy carries only in-frame clones and drops some. The sample lists 63,000 or so clones, around 80% seen once, with approximately 4.2% in the top ten. Deletions cut 5 bases from V and 2 bases from J, with 10 bases between. This CDR3 contains 13 residues. Germline V gene sequence: CDR1 SQVTM, CDR2 ANQGSEA. Regarding this clone: Its specificity is unknown.

The chain carries TRBV29-1 and TRBJ1-5; maybe TRBD1 (6 bases). The sample taken for sequencing was PBMCs. This TCR was recovered from a woman aged 25 to 39 in good health and CMV-seronegative. The CDR3 nucleotides are TGCAGCGTTCGACAGGCGGGCAATCAGCCCCAGCATTTT. Its protein product is CSVRQAGNQPQHF.